This TCR beta chain comes out of a study of T cell responses to AZD1222 COVID-19 vaccine. From germline, CDR1 is SGHTA and CDR2 FQGNSA. CDR3 length equals 13 residues. V was clipped by 6 bases and J by 7 bases, with 10 bases between them. Generated by immunoSEQ multiplex PCR, the TCRdb table keeps only in-frame clones and is missing some. The repertoire holds 95,000 to 150,000 clones, with 85% to 90% as singletons. This clonotype was obtained from an adult in good health. The specimen was peripheral blood, collected on day 0 of MenACWY control vaccination. This chain links TRBV7-2 with TRBJ1-6; tentatively, D is TRBD1 (5 bases). CDR3 nucleotide sequence: TGTGCCAGCAGGTTACAGGACAATTCACCCCTCCACTTT. Translated: CASRLQDNSPLHF.